These T cell receptor beta chains were read from a single sample in a study of regulatory T cells in long-lasting Graves disease. In TCRdb, the multiplex PCR reads were re-called with MiXCR into one record per CDR3 protein. Of about 560,000 distinct CDR3 sequences in the sample, roughly 16% were seen once. The same sample was also studied in work on T cells in Graves' hyperthyroidism and ophthalmopathy.

Sequences were derived from peripheral blood mononuclear cells (PBMCs), sampled at new diagnosis, from a patient treated with antithyroid drugs. Source of these receptors: a young man with Graves disease. Both conserved end residues are part of each CDR3. Fields, in order: V gene, J gene, D gene, clone size, CDR3 protein, CDR3 DNA. A D gene is named only where the DNA matches it firmly. Only some rows state a clone size, as once, few, many or a class for expanded clones.

V gene: TRBV5-1; J gene: TRBJ2-1; D gene: NA; clone size: NA; CDR3 protein: CASSFSTTGDNGQFF; CDR3 DNA: TGCGCCAGCAGCTTTAGCACGACTGGAGACAATGGGCAGTTCTTC
V gene: TRBV11-2; J gene: TRBJ1-1; D gene: NA; clone size: many; CDR3 protein: CASSSDLRDTEAFF; CDR3 DNA: TGTGCCAGCAGCTCAGACTTGAGAGACACTGAAGCTTTCTTT
V gene: TRBV7-9; J gene: TRBJ1-2; D gene: NA; clone size: many; CDR3 protein: CASSFADRSGGYTF; CDR3 DNA: TGTGCCAGCAGCTTCGCCGACAGGTCTGGTGGCTACACCTTC
V gene: TRBV19; J gene: TRBJ1-1; D gene: TRBD1; clone size: NA; CDR3 protein: CASIKTGYSKGVTEAFF; CDR3 DNA: TGTGCCAGTATCAAGACAGGGTATAGTAAGGGAGTCACTGAAGCTTTCTTT
V gene: TRBV15; J gene: TRBJ2-5; D gene: TRBD1; clone size: few; CDR3 protein: CATSPTGDQETQYF; CDR3 DNA: TGTGCCACCAGCCCGACAGGGGACCAAGAGACCCAGTACTTC
V gene: TRBV11-2; J gene: TRBJ2-7; D gene: NA; clone size: many; CDR3 protein: CASSFDRSYEQYF; CDR3 DNA: TGTGCCAGCAGCTTCGATAGGTCCTACGAGCAGTACTTC
V gene: TRBV7-2; J gene: TRBJ2-2; D gene: NA; clone size: few; CDR3 protein: CASSFPVGPRAPNTGELFF; CDR3 DNA: TGTGCCAGCAGCTTCCCTGTGGGGCCCAGGGCCCCGAACACCGGGGAGCTGTTTTTT
V gene: TRBV5-1; J gene: TRBJ2-7; D gene: NA; clone size: NA; CDR3 protein: CASSPGRYSYEQYF; CDR3 DNA: TGCGCCAGCAGCCCGGGACGTTACTCCTACGAGCAGTACTTC
V gene: TRBV7-9; J gene: TRBJ2-7; D gene: NA; clone size: few; CDR3 protein: CASSLARAGQAYEQYF; CDR3 DNA: TGTGCCAGCAGCTTAGCGAGGGCGGGCCAGGCCTACGAGCAGTACTTC
V gene: TRBV12-3/TRBV12-4; J gene: TRBJ1-2; D gene: TRBD1; clone size: few; CDR3 protein: CASTPGGAGGYTF; CDR3 DNA: TGTGCCAGCACCCCAGGGGGCGCAGGTGGCTACACCTTC
V gene: TRBV6-1; J gene: TRBJ2-7; D gene: NA; clone size: NA; CDR3 protein: CASSRDWNSYEQYF; CDR3 DNA: TGTGCCAGCAGTCGGGACTGGAACTCCTACGAGCAGTACTTC
V gene: TRBV10-3; J gene: TRBJ2-7; D gene: TRBD1; clone size: few; CDR3 protein: CAIRGAGTGVNEQYF; CDR3 DNA: TGTGCCATCAGGGGAGCCGGGACAGGAGTCAACGAGCAGTACTTC
V gene: TRBV10-2; J gene: TRBJ1-1; D gene: NA; clone size: many; CDR3 protein: CASVDRLNTEAFF; CDR3 DNA: TGCGCCAGCGTTGACAGGCTGAACACTGAAGCTTTCTTT
V gene: TRBV20-1; J gene: TRBJ2-2; D gene: TRBD1; clone size: NA; CDR3 protein: CSARGTGLTGELFF; CDR3 DNA: TGCAGTGCTAGGGGGACAGGGCTCACCGGGGAGCTGTTTTTT
V gene: TRBV28; J gene: TRBJ2-7; D gene: NA; clone size: few; CDR3 protein: CASTRRTPLGYEQYF; CDR3 DNA: TGTGCCAGCACCAGACGGACGCCCCTCGGCTACGAGCAGTACTTC
V gene: TRBV29-1; J gene: TRBJ1-5; D gene: NA; clone size: NA; CDR3 protein: CSGGEGTVGQPQHF; CDR3 DNA: TGCAGCGGGGGGGAGGGAACTGTCGGTCAGCCCCAGCATTTT
V gene: TRBV7-9; J gene: TRBJ1-6; D gene: NA; clone size: NA; CDR3 protein: CASSFAEARISTLHF; CDR3 DNA: TGTGCCAGCAGCTTCGCGGAGGCGAGGATTAGCACCCTCCACTTT
V gene: TRBV20-1; J gene: TRBJ2-7; D gene: TRBD2; clone size: few; CDR3 protein: CSASWLAGGGEQYF; CDR3 DNA: TGCAGTGCTAGTTGGCTAGCGGGAGGGGGTGAGCAGTACTTC
V gene: TRBV7-2; J gene: TRBJ1-1; D gene: TRBD1; clone size: NA; CDR3 protein: CASSPTGNPNTETFF; CDR3 DNA: TGTGCCAGCAGCCCGACAGGGAACCCGAACACTGAAACTTTCTTT
V gene: TRBV4-1; J gene: TRBJ2-1; D gene: NA; clone size: NA; CDR3 protein: CASSQDVATGYNEQFF; CDR3 DNA: TGCGCCAGCAGCCAAGATGTAGCGACTGGCTACAATGAGCAGTTCTTC
V gene: TRBV27; J gene: TRBJ2-1; D gene: NA; clone size: NA; CDR3 protein: CASSHISVNSYNEQFF; CDR3 DNA: TGTGCCAGCAGCCATATTAGCGTAAACTCCTACAATGAGCAGTTCTTC
V gene: TRBV11-1; J gene: TRBJ2-7; D gene: TRBD2; clone size: many; CDR3 protein: CASSLLADGYEQYF; CDR3 DNA: TGTGCCAGCAGCTTACTAGCGGATGGCTACGAGCAGTACTTC
V gene: TRBV3-1; J gene: TRBJ2-7; D gene: NA; clone size: few; CDR3 protein: CASSRETRVGYEQYF; CDR3 DNA: TGTGCCAGCAGCCGAGAGACTAGGGTGGGTTACGAGCAGTACTTC
V gene: TRBV29-1; J gene: TRBJ2-7; D gene: NA; clone size: many; CDR3 protein: CSVEGAGAAYEQYF; CDR3 DNA: TGCAGCGTTGAAGGGGCAGGGGCGGCCTACGAGCAGTACTTC
V gene: TRBV6-5; J gene: TRBJ1-2; D gene: TRBD1; clone size: few; CDR3 protein: CASSYGTGEYGYTF; CDR3 DNA: TGTGCCAGCAGTTACGGGACAGGGGAATATGGCTACACCTTC
V gene: TRBV12-3/TRBV12-4; J gene: TRBJ2-1; D gene: NA; clone size: NA; CDR3 protein: CASSLSGVGANEQFF; CDR3 DNA: TGTGCCAGCAGTTTGTCCGGGGTGGGGGCCAATGAGCAGTTCTTC
V gene: TRBV3-1; J gene: TRBJ2-1; D gene: NA; clone size: NA; CDR3 protein: CASSQDSRPLNNEQFF; CDR3 DNA: TGTGCCAGCAGCCAAGATAGCCGGCCGCTAAACAATGAGCAGTTCTTC